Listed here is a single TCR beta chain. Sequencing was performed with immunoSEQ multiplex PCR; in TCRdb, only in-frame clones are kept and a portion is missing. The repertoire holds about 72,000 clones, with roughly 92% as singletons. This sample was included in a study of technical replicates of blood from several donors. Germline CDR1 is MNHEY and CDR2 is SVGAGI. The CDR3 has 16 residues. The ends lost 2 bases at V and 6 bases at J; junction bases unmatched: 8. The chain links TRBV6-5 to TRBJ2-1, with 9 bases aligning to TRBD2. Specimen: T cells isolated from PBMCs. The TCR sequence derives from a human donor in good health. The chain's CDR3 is CASSYLTGLAVNEQFF. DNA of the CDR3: TGTGCCAGCAGTTACCTAACGGGACTAGCAGTCAATGAGCAGTTCTTC.